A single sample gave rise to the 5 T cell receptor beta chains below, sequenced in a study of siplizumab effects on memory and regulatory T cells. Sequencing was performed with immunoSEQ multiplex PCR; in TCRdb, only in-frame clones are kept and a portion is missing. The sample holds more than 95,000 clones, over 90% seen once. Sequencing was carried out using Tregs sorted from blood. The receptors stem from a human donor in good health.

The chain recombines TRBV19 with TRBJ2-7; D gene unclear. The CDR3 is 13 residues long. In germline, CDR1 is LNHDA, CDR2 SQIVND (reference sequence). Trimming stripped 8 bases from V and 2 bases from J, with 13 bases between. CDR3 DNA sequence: TGTGCCAGTGCCCTTCGGGTGGCCTACGAGCAGTACTTC. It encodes CASALRVAYEQYF.

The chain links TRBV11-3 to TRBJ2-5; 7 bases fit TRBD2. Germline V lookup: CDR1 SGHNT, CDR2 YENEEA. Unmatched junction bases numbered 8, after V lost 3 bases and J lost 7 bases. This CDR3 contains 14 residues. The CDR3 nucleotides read TGTGCCAGCAGCTTCGGCGGGGGAGGTGGGACCCAGTACTTC. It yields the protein CASSFGGGGGTQYF.

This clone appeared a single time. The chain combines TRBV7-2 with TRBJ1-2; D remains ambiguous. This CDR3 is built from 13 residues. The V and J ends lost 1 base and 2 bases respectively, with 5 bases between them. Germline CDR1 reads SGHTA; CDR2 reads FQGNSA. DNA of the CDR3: TGTGCCAGCAGCTTAGTGGTCAACTATGGCTACACCTTC. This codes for CASSLVVNYGYTF.

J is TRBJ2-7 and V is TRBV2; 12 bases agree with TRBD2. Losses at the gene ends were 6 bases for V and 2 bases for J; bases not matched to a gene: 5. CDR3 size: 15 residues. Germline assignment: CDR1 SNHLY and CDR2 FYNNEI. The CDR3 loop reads CASSETSGGPYEQYF. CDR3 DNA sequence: TGTGCCAGCAGCGAGACTAGCGGGGGCCCCTACGAGCAGTACTTC.

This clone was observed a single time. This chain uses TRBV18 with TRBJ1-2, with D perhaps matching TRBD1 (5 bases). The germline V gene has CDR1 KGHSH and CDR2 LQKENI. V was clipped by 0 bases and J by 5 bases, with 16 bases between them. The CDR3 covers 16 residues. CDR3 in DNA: TGTGCCAGCTCACCACCCACAGGCTATTTAGGGTATGGCTACACCTTC. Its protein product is CASSPPTGYLGYGYTF.